This T cell receptor (beta chain) comes out of a study of blood T cell repertoires in COVID-19. Germline V gene data show CDR1 as LGHNA and CDR2 as YSLEER. The CDR3 loop spans 15 amino acids. With 0 bases removed from V and 4 bases from J, the gap between germline ends came to 12 bases. The protocol was immunoSEQ multiplex PCR, while the TCRdb copy is restricted to in-frame clones and leaves out a portion. The data show 90,000 to 150,000 clones, with roughly 80% seen just once and about 10% held by the top ten. The chain recombines TRBV4-3 with TRBJ1-1; D is unresolved. The sequenced material came from peripheral blood. The clonotype comes from a human donor in a cohort sampled during active COVID-19. The CDR3 region has the DNA TGCGCCAGCAGCCAAGAGGGAGGGTTCGGCACTGAAGCTTTCTTT. It yields the protein CASSQEGGFGTEAFF.